Presented here are 15 T cell receptor beta chains from one specimen sequenced in a study of identifying expanded T cells in peripheral blood. Sequenced by immunoSEQ multiplex PCR; TCRdb stores in-frame clones only, minus some. The table has 90,000 or so clones, approximately 86% seen once; the top ten hold over 5%. Sequenced material: blood. The receptors derive from a person aged 18-69 years in good health.

The V call is TRBV27, the J call TRBJ1-5; D remains ambiguous. The V and J ends lost 1 base and 7 bases respectively, with 11 bases between them. The CDR3 extends over 14 amino acids. Looked up from germline, CDR1 is MNHEY and CDR2 is SMNVEV (reference sequence). This CDR3 is CASSLLGGEQPQHF. For the CDR3, the DNA is TGTGCCAGCAGTTTATTGGGCGGCGAACAGCCCCAGCATTTT.

The chain employs TRBV10-2 and TRBJ1-4; 9 positions match TRBD1. Trimming at V came to 6 bases and at J to 8 bases, leaving 4 bases not matched to a gene. The length of the CDR3 is 13 residues. CDR1 WSHSY and CDR2 SAAADI come from the germline V gene. CDR3 amino acids: CASRGTGSEKLFF. The CDR3 nucleotides are TGCGCCAGCAGAGGGACAGGGAGCGAAAAACTGTTTTTT.

The chain carries TRBV18 and TRBJ1-6; D remains ambiguous. The V gene's germline CDR1 is KGHSH and CDR2 LQKENI. V shed 3 bases and J shed 8 bases, with 8 bases lying between them. The CDR3 contains 13 residues. The CDR3 region is CASSPNRDSPLHF. As DNA, the CDR3 is TGTGCCAGCTCACCTAATAGGGATTCACCCCTCCACTTT.

The chain recombines TRBV11-3 with TRBJ1-1, with D unresolved. The CDR3 is made up of 14 amino acids. The V gene's germline CDR1 is SGHNT and CDR2 YENEEA. The V gene lost 0 bases and the J gene lost 1 base, with 6 bases spanning the gap. The CDR3 reads CASSLDLQNTEAFF. In DNA form, the CDR3 reads TGTGCCAGCAGCTTAGATCTACAGAACACTGAAGCTTTCTTT.

The J gene is TRBJ2-7, the V gene TRBV14, with D perhaps matching TRBD1 (6 bases). The CDR3 sequence is 14 residues long. The ends were cut back, 6 bases at V and 7 bases at J, with 19 bases in the middle. The germline gives CDR1 SGHDN, CDR2 FVKESK. CDR3 amino acids: CASSLQGYSGEQYF. CDR3 DNA: TGTGCCAGCAGTCTGCAGGGGTACTCGGGGGAGCAGTACTTC.

CDR3 region: CASSLDLAGGTTDTQYF. CDR3 in DNA: TGTGCCAGCAGCTTGGACCTGGCAGGGGGCACCACAGATACGCAGTATTTT. V is TRBV5-6 and J is TRBJ2-3; 8 bases match TRBD1. The CDR3 contains 17 residues. CDR1 and CDR2 from the germline V gene are SGHDT and YYEEEE. V gave up 0 bases and J gave up 2 bases; unmatched junction bases: 8.

This clone was picked up one time. This chain joins TRBV5-1 and TRBJ2-3; D unclear. The CDR3 loop spans 13 amino acids. V lost 9 bases to trimming and J lost 0 bases, with 11 bases between them. From germline, CDR1 is SGHRS and CDR2 YFSETQ. The CDR3 loop is CATRYGSTDTQYF. CDR3 bases: TGCGCCACCCGATACGGAAGCACAGATACGCAGTATTTT.

The V gene is TRBV11-2, the J gene TRBJ2-7; D remains ambiguous. Germline CDR1 reads SGHAT; CDR2 reads FQNNGV. V was pared by 2 bases and J by 2 bases, with 13 bases between. CDR3 size: 15 residues. DNA of the CDR3: TGTGCCAGCAGCTTACGCGTCGGCAAGCCCTACGAGCAGTACTTC. Residues: CASSLRVGKPYEQYF.

The rearrangement uses TRBV5-6 and TRBJ2-7, with D possibly being TRBD1 (6 bases). The CDR3 is 17 amino acids. The V gene lost 3 bases and the J gene lost 2 bases, with 21 bases spanning the gap. Germline V gene sequence: CDR1 SGHDT, CDR2 YYEEEE. The CDR3 coding sequence is TGTGCCAGCAGCTCCCTCGAACAGGGTTTTCAACCCTACGAGCAGTACTTC. The encoded protein is CASSSLEQGFQPYEQYF. The complete variable domain, with remaining parts taken from reference TRBV5-6 and TRBJ2-7, reads DAGVTQSPTHLIKTRGQQVTLRCSPKSGHDTVSWYQQALGQGPQFIFQYYEEEERQRGNFPDRFSGHQFPNYSSELNVNALLLGDSALYLCASSSLEQGFQPYEQYFGPGTRLTVT.

The rearrangement links TRBV6-5 to TRBJ1-2; D remains unclear. The CDR3 totals 13 residues. The V gene lost 6 bases and the J gene lost 1 base, with 9 bases spanning the gap. Germline V lookup: CDR1 MNHEY, CDR2 SVGAGI. CDR3 protein: CASSTSSNYGYTF. The DNA for the CDR3 is TGTGCCAGCAGCACCAGCAGTAACTATGGCTACACCTTC.

In this sample, this clone turned up a few times. The V call is TRBV14, the J call TRBJ1-1; TRBD1 matches at 11 bases. The CDR3 has 15 amino acids. The V segment lost 4 bases and the J segment 4 bases; nucleotides outside the gene matches: 5. CDR1 is SGHDN and CDR2 is FVKESK in the germline V gene. The CDR3: CASSRGTGGVTEAFF. The CDR3 nucleotides are TGTGCCAGCAGCCGAGGGACAGGGGGTGTCACTGAAGCTTTCTTT.

The CDR3 nucleotides are TGTGCCAGCAGTAGACAGGGTGGTCAGCCCCAGCATTTT. As protein: CASSRQGGQPQHF. This sequence joins TRBV6-5 and TRBJ1-5; TRBD1 matches 7 bases. Germline V gives CDR1 MNHEY, CDR2 SVGAGI. The J segment lost 6 bases and the V segment lost 5 bases, leaving 4 bases of the junction unmatched. The CDR3 sequence is 13 residues long.

The chain recombines TRBV5-6 with TRBJ1-1; D gene uncertain. The germline gives CDR1 SGHDT, CDR2 YYEEEE. The CDR3 is 11 amino acids. V lost 3 bases to trimming and J lost 5 bases, with 5 bases between them. CDR3 nucleotide sequence: TGTGCCAGCAGCTCCGATACTGAAGCTTTCTTT. The encoded protein is CASSSDTEAFF.

This clone appeared a single time. This chain links TRBV11-3 with TRBJ2-1, with D maybe TRBD2 (6 bases). In germline, CDR1 is SGHNT, CDR2 YENEEA. The ends were cut back, 2 bases at V and 3 bases at J, with 14 bases in the middle. The CDR3 is made up of 16 amino acids. The CDR3 region is CASSLLEGPLYNEQFF. CDR3 DNA: TGTGCCAGCAGCTTACTGGAGGGGCCCCTCTACAATGAGCAGTTCTTC.

The genes are TRBV7-2 and TRBJ1-4; the D is unclear. V was trimmed by 4 bases and J by 0 bases, leaving 9 bases between them. Germline-derived CDR1 and CDR2 are SGHTA and FQGNSA. The CDR3 consists of 15 residues. In nucleotides, the CDR3 is TGTGCCAGCAGCTCCAGTCCCACAACTAATGAAAAACTGTTTTTT. It codes for CASSSSPTTNEKLFF.